This is a list of T cell receptor beta chains from one sample in a study of CD8+ T cells in alopecia areata. Produced via immunoSEQ multiplex PCR; TCRdb's table is partial and in-frame only. The table lists about 180,000 clones, about 53% of them singletons, with 10% to 13% in the top ten. Specimen: CD8+ T cells sorted from blood, collected at week 24, from a patient treated with tofacitinib. These receptors were collected from a human donor with alopecia areata. Each CDR3 is given with its conserved first and last residue. The D gene is left open where the match is weak. Size is stated for part of the rows, as once, few or many counts, or as a class when the clone is expanded.

D gene | J gene | clone size | V gene | CDR3 DNA | CDR3 protein
NA | TRBJ2-3 | NA | TRBV5-1 | TGCGCCAGCAGACAGTCGGAAAAGGATACGCAGTATTTT | CASRQSEKDTQYF
NA | TRBJ1-6 | NA | TRBV30 | TGTGCCTGGAGTAGTCAGCAGGACTATAATTCACCCCTCCACTTT | CAWSSQQDYNSPLHF
TRBD2 | TRBJ2-3 | NA | TRBV27 | TGTGCCAGCAGTTCCCGACTAGCGGGGGGGCAAGCAGATACGCAGTATTTT | CASSSRLAGGQADTQYF
TRBD2 | TRBJ2-7 | few | TRBV25-1 | TGTGCCAGCAGTGAATCCGGGGGAGGGGAGCAGTACTTC | CASSESGGGEQYF
TRBD1 | TRBJ2-7 | NA | TRBV19 | TGTGCCAGTAGTATCAGGACAGGGATCGCCTACGAGCAGTACTTC | CASSIRTGIAYEQYF
NA | TRBJ2-6 | NA | TRBV30 | TGTGCCTGTGGTATCTGGGACTCTGGGGCCAACGTCCTGACTTTC | CACGIWDSGANVLTF
NA | TRBJ2-1 | NA | TRBV7-9 | TGTGCCAGCGGGGAAAATGAGCAGTTCTTC | CASGENEQFF
NA | TRBJ1-1 | NA | TRBV4-3 | TGCGCCAGCAGCCCGCCGGAGGGGCCCCGGGGCACTGAAGCTTTCTTT | CASSPPEGPRGTEAFF
TRBD2 | TRBJ2-7 | few | TRBV13 | TGTGCCAGCAGCTTACGACCGGGACTAGAGACAGAGCAGTACTTC | CASSLRPGLETEQYF
NA | TRBJ2-7 | NA | TRBV11-1 | TGTGCCAGCAGCCCATCCGGCTCCGAGCAGTACTTC | CASSPSGSEQYF
NA | TRBJ1-1 | few | TRBV30 | TGTGCCTGGAGTGAGGGAACAGGGCCCGGCACTGAAGCTTTCTTT | CAWSEGTGPGTEAFF